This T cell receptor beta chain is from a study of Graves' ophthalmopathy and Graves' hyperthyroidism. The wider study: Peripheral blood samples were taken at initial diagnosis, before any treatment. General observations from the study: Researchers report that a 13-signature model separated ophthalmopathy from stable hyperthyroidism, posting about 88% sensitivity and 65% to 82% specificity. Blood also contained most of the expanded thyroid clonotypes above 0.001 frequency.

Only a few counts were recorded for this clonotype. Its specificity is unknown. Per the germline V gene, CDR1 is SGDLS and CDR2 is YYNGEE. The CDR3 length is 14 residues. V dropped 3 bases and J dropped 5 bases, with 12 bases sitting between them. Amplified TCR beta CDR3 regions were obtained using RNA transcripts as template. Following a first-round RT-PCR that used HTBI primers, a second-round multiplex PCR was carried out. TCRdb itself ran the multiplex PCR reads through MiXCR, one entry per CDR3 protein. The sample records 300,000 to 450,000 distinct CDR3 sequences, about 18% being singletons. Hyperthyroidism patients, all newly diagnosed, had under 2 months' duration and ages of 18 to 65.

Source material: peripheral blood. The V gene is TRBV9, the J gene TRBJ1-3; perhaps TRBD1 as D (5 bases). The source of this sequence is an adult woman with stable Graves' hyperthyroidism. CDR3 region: CASSATEARNTIYF. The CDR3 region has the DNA TGTGCCAGCAGCGCGACAGAGGCCCGAAACACCATATATTTT.